The 22 T cell receptor beta chains reported below all come from one sample, sequenced in a study of blood T cell repertoires in COVID-19. The assay was immunoSEQ multiplex PCR, and TCRdb's table has in-frame clones only and misses some. The sample consists of nearly 250,000 clones, 86% of them appearing once. Input material: peripheral blood. The receptors shown here come from a woman older than 75 with COVID-19, enrolled during active disease.

The chain links TRBV7-9 to TRBJ1-1; weak D call: TRBD1 (5 bases). The CDR3 runs 14 residues. Germline V lookup: CDR1 SEHNR, CDR2 FQNEAQ (reference sequence). The V end lost 1 base, the J end lost 6 bases, and 12 bases lay between the germline ends. The CDR3 bases are TGTGCCAGCAGCTTAGAACAGGTCTCTCCTGAAGCTTTCTTT. Residues: CASSLEQVSPEAFF.

The V and J genes are TRBV6-5 and TRBJ1-1; 12 bases align to TRBD1. Per the germline V gene, CDR1 is MNHEY and CDR2 is SVGAGI. With V trimmed by 0 bases and J by 10 bases, 6 bases remained unmatched. This CDR3 is built from 15 residues. The chain's CDR3 is CASSYSRGTGGLAFF. The CDR3 bases are TGTGCCAGCAGTTACTCGAGAGGGACAGGGGGCTTAGCTTTCTTT.

This chain uses TRBV6-5 with TRBJ1-2; D is possibly TRBD1 (5 bases). V was cut by 6 bases and J by 2 bases, with 16 bases left in between. CDR3 length: 15 residues. CDR1 and CDR2 from the germline V gene are MNHEY and SVGAGI. Here the CDR3 DNA reads TGTGCCAGCAGCCACGTCAGCGGGGCCAACTATGGCTACACCTTC. It translates to CASSHVSGANYGYTF.

This clone was recorded only once. DNA of the CDR3: TGTGCCACCAGAGCTGGGACTAGCGGGCCCAATGAGCAGTTCTTC. This gives the protein CATRAGTSGPNEQFF. V is TRBV24-1 and J is TRBJ2-1, with 12 bases matching TRBD2. V gave up 7 bases and J gave up 6 bases; unmatched junction bases: 6. CDR1 and CDR2 (germline): KGHDR, SFDVKD. The CDR3 sequence is 15 residues long.

Remarks on this clone: An end of the junction differs from the germline gene, which may be a read error. J is TRBJ2-1 and V is TRBV7-7; TRBD2 is a possible D gene (6 bases). The CDR3 totals 15 residues. Germline V lookup: CDR1 SSHAT, CDR2 FNYEAQ (reference sequence). The CDR3 coding sequence is TGTGCTAGCAGCTTATCCGGGAGCTCCTACAATGAGCAGTTCTTC. Translating gives CASSLSGSSYNEQFF.

This chain links TRBV28 with TRBJ1-2; weak D call: TRBD1 (5 bases). CDR1 and CDR2 (germline): MDHEN, SYDVKM. CDR3 size: 13 residues. Between the trimmed V and J ends, which lost 6 bases and 6 bases, there was a span of 14 bases. CDR3 nucleotides: TGTGCCAGCAGATGGGGGGGATTAGATGGCTACACCTTC. The encoded protein is CASRWGGLDGYTF.

The V gene is TRBV3-1 (or the pseudogene TRBV3-2), the J gene TRBJ1-2, with D unclear. V gave up 1 base and J gave up 6 bases, with 15 bases separating them. In germline, CDR1 is LGHDT, CDR2 YNNKEL (reference sequence). This CDR3 comprises 15 residues. CDR3 coding DNA: TGTGCCAGCAGCCAAGGAGTCGGTTATCGAGATGGCTACACCTTC. Translated: CASSQGVGYRDGYTF.

V gene TRBV4-1 combines with J gene TRBJ2-3; 10 nucleotides agree with TRBD1. The junction had 6 bases not matched to a gene; V was cut back by 4 bases and J by 2 bases. This CDR3 is built from 16 residues. CDR1 and CDR2 (germline): MGHRA, YSYEKL. The CDR3 DNA reads TGCGCCAGCAGCCGAGGACAGGGGGAAAACACAGATACGCAGTATTTT. Encoded protein: CASSRGQGENTDTQYF.

V gene TRBV7-9 combines with J gene TRBJ2-1; tentative D call: TRBD2 (5 bases). Deletions cut 4 bases from V and 6 bases from J, with 13 bases between. The CDR3 contains 14 residues. The germline V gene encodes CDR1 SEHNR and CDR2 FQNEAQ (reference sequence). The CDR3 DNA reads as TGTGCCAGCAGCTCGCCCGGGGTCCTCAATGAGCAGTTCTTC. This sequence encodes CASSSPGVLNEQFF. Complete variable domain (other parts from reference TRBV7-9 and TRBJ2-1): DTGVSQNPRHKITKRGQNVTFRCDPISEHNRLYWYRQTLGQGPEFLTYFQNEAQLEKSRLLSDRFSAERPKGSFSTLEIQRTEQGDSAMYLCASSSPGVLNEQFFGPGTRLTVL.

This chain connects TRBV5-1 to TRBJ1-5, with 7 bases aligning to TRBD1. V trimming: 4 bases; J trimming: 9 bases; junction bases outside the gene matches: 10. The CDR3 length is 14 residues. Germline V gene sequence: CDR1 SGHRS, CDR2 YFSETQ. The CDR3 region has the DNA TGCGCCAGCAGCACGGGACAGACCACCGCGCCCCAGCATTTT. Translating gives CASSTGQTTAPQHF. Combining the CDR3 with reference TRBV5-1 and TRBJ1-5 gives the whole variable domain KAGVTQTPRYLIKTRGQQVTLSCSPISGHRSVSWYQQTPGQGLQFLFEYFSETQRNKGNFPGRFSGRQFSNSRSEMNVSTLELGDSALYLCASSTGQTTAPQHFGDGTRLSIL.

The rearrangement links TRBV6-5 to TRBJ1-6; tentatively, D is TRBD1 (6 bases). Per the germline V gene, CDR1 is MNHEY and CDR2 is SVGAGI. Deletions cut 5 bases from V and 0 bases from J, with 8 bases between. The CDR3 loop spans 15 amino acids. The CDR3 region has the DNA TGTGCCAGCAGTATACAGGGCTCCTATAATTCACCCCTCCACTTT. Its protein is CASSIQGSYNSPLHF.

Here the CDR3 reads CASSTQFRSGNTIYF. CDR3 bases: TGTGCCAGCAGCACACAGTTCCGCTCTGGAAACACCATATATTTT. J is TRBJ1-3 and V is TRBV7-2; D not certain. In germline, CDR1 is SGHTA, CDR2 FQGNSA. This CDR3 has 15 residues. Trimming removed 5 bases from V and 0 bases from J, with 11 bases in between.

The J gene is TRBJ1-2, the V gene TRBV29-1; 10 bases are shared with TRBD1. J was trimmed by 8 bases and V by 7 bases; bases with no gene match: 7. Germline CDR1 is SQVTM and CDR2 is ANQGSEA. There are 12 residues in the CDR3. The CDR3 coding sequence is TGCAGCGCCCTCGGACAGGGGGGAGGCTACACCTTC. Amino acid sequence: CSALGQGGGYTF.

The CDR3 here is CAWSTRGISSYEQYF. The CDR3 DNA follows: TGTGCCTGGAGTACCCGAGGGATAAGCTCCTACGAGCAGTACTTC. The rearrangement joins TRBV30 to TRBJ2-7; D may be TRBD2 (5 bases). Trimming removed 2 bases from V and 0 bases from J, with 14 bases in between. The length of the CDR3 is 15 residues. The germline gives CDR1 GTSNPN, CDR2 SVGIG (reference sequence). Full variable domain (outside the CDR3, taken from reference TRBV30 and TRBJ2-7): SQTIHQWPATLVQPVGSPLSLECTVEGTSNPNLYWYRQAAGRGLQLLFYSVGIGQISSEVPQNLSASRPQDRQFILSSKKLLLSDSGFYLCAWSTRGISSYEQYFGPGTRLTVT.

In DNA form, the CDR3 reads TGTGCCATCCAGGGCCCTGGGACCGGGGAGCTGTTTTTT. Protein product: CAIQGPGTGELFF. The chain is built from TRBV10-3 and TRBJ2-2; possible D gene TRBD1, 5 bases. Trimming shortened V by 8 bases and J by 5 bases, and 12 bases separated the two germline ends. The germline V gene has CDR1 ENHRY and CDR2 SYGVKD. This CDR3 spans 13 amino acids.

The chain joins TRBV7-2 to TRBJ2-7; 9 positions agree with TRBD1. CDR3 size: 13 residues. CDR1 and CDR2 (germline): SGHTA, FQGNSA. The V segment lost 7 bases and the J segment 5 bases; nucleotides outside the gene matches: 6. The CDR3 sequence is CASTVDRGDEQYF. The CDR3 DNA reads TGTGCCAGCACGGTGGACAGGGGTGACGAGCAGTACTTC. The complete variable domain, with remaining parts taken from reference TRBV7-2 and TRBJ2-7, reads GAGVSQSPSNKVTEKGKDVELRCDPISGHTALYWYRQSLGQGLEFLIYFQGNSAPDKSGLPSDRFSAERTGGSVSTLTIQRTQQEDSAVYLCASTVDRGDEQYFGPGTRLTVT.

Remarks on this clone: The same CDR3 arises from other DNA sequences in this sample as well. The chain links TRBV28 to TRBJ1-1, with TRBD1 matching 7 bases. The CDR3 runs 13 residues. CDR1 is MDHEN, CDR2 SYDVKM, per germline. With V trimmed by 9 bases and J by 0 bases, 4 bases remained unmatched. CDR3 nucleotide sequence: TGTGCCAGTCTGGACAGGTTGAACACTGAAGCTTTCTTT. This sequence encodes CASLDRLNTEAFF.

J is TRBJ2-7 and V is TRBV7-2; D might be TRBD2 (5 bases). The V gene's germline CDR1 is SGHTA and CDR2 FQGNSA. Trimming took off 5 bases at V and 9 bases at J, with 20 bases between the two ends. CDR3 length equals 14 residues. The DNA of the CDR3 is TGTGCCAGCAGCCCAAGGACTCCCGAAGATGTGCAGTACTTC. As protein: CASSPRTPEDVQYF.

The rearrangement links TRBV28 to TRBJ2-7; D gene uncertain. CDR3 length: 12 residues. V was cut by 2 bases and J by 4 bases, with 6 bases left in between. The germline CDR1 and CDR2 sequences are MDHEN and SYDVKM. As DNA, the CDR3 is TGTGCCAGCAGTTTACCTCCTTACGAGCAGTACTTC. This sequence encodes CASSLPPYEQYF.

This chain uses TRBV19 with TRBJ2-4; 11 bases match TRBD1. The trim removed 5 bases at V and 6 bases at J, leaving 6 bases unmatched. There are 15 residues in the CDR3. The germline CDR1 and CDR2 sequences are LNHDA and SQIVND (reference sequence). CDR3 protein: CASSPGTGGRNIQYF. The CDR3 DNA reads as TGTGCCAGTAGTCCGGGGACAGGGGGAAGAAACATTCAGTACTTC.

This clone was observed a few times. This rearrangement joins TRBV28 to TRBJ1-5; possibly TRBD1 for D (6 bases). The germline CDR1 and CDR2 sequences are MDHEN and SYDVKM. There are 16 residues in the CDR3. Trimming pared 7 bases from V and 0 bases from J, leaving 16 bases between. CDR3 sequence (DNA): TGTGCCAGCACCATTCTGGGGACAAATAGCAATCAGCCCCAGCATTTT. This translates into CASTILGTNSNQPQHF.

The rearrangement joins TRBV9 to TRBJ2-2; 16 bases agree with TRBD2. The length of the CDR3 is 17 residues. With 2 bases clipped from V and 8 bases from J, the junction kept 6 bases outside the gene matches. The germline V gene encodes CDR1 SGDLS and CDR2 YYNGEE. CDR3: CASSVLPGLAGGGELFF. CDR3 DNA: TGTGCCAGCAGCGTGTTACCGGGACTAGCGGGAGGGGGGGAGCTGTTTTTT.